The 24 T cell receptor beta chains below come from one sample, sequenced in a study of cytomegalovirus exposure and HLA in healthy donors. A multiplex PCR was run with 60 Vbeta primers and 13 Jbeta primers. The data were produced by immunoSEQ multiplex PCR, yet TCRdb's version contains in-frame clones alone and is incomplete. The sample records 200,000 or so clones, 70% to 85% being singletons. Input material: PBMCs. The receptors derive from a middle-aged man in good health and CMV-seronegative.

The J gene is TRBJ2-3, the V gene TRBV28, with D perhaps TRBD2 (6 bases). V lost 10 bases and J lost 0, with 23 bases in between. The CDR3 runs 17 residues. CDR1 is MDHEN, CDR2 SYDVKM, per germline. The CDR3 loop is CATKLLQSGTSTDTQYF. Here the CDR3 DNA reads TGTGCCACGAAACTGCTACAATCCGGGACTAGCACAGATACGCAGTATTTT.

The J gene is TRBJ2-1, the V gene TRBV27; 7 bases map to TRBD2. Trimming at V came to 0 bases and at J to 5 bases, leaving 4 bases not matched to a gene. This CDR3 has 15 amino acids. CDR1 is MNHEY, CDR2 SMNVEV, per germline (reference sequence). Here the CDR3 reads CASSLSAGADNEQFF. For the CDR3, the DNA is TGTGCCAGCAGTTTATCGGCGGGAGCGGACAATGAGCAGTTCTTC.

CDR3 protein: CASSLEGSGEGSDTQYF. The CDR3 bases are TGTGCCAGCAGCTTAGAAGGCTCGGGGGAAGGATCAGATACGCAGTATTTT. This chain connects TRBV11-3 to TRBJ2-3, with a possible D match to TRBD2 (6 bases). This CDR3 region has 17 residues. The germline CDR1 and CDR2 sequences are SGHNT and YENEEA. The V end lost 0 bases, the J end lost 4 bases, and 17 bases lay between the germline ends.

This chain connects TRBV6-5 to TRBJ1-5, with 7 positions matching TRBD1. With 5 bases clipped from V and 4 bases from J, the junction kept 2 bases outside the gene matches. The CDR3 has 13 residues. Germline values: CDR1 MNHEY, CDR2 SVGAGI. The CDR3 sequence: CASSTGVNQPQHF. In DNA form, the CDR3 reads TGTGCCAGCAGTACAGGGGTAAATCAGCCCCAGCATTTT.

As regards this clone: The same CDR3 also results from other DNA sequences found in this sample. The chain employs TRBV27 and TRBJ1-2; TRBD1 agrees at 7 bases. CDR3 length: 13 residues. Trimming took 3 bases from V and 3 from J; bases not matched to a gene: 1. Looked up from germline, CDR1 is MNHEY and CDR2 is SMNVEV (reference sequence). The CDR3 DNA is TGTGCCAGCAGTTTCGGGACAGACTATGGCTACACCTTC. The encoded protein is CASSFGTDYGYTF.

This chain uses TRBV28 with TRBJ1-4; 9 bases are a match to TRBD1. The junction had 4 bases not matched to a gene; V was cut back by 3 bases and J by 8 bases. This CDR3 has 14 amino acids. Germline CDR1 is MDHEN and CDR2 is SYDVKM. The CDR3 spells CASSLGQGYEKLFF. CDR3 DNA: TGTGCCAGCAGTTTGGGACAGGGCTACGAAAAACTGTTTTTT.

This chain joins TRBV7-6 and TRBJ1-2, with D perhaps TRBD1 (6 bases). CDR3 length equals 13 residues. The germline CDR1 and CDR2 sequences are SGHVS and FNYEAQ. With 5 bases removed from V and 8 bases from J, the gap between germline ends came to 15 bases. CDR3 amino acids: CASSPPGARGYTF. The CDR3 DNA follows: TGTGCCAGCAGCCCACCAGGGGCGAGAGGCTACACCTTC.

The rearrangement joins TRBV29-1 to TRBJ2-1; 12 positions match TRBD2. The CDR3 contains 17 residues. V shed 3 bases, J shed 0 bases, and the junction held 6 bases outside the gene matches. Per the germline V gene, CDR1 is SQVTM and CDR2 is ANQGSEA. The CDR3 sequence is CSVEGLAGLSSYNEQFF. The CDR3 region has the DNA TGCAGCGTTGAGGGACTAGCGGGCCTGAGCTCCTACAATGAGCAGTTCTTC.

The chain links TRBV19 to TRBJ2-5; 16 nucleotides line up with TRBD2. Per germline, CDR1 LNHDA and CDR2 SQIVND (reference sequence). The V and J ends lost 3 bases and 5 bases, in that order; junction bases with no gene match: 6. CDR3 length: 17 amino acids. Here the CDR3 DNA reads TGTGCCAGTAGTATGGGACTAGCGGGAGGGACCATGGAGACCCAGTACTTC. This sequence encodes CASSMGLAGGTMETQYF. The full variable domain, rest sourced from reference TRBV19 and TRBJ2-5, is DGGITQSPKYLFRKEGQNVTLSCEQNLNHDAMYWYRQDPGQGLRLIYYSQIVNDFQKGDIAEGYSVSREKKESFPLTVTSAQKNPTAFYLCASSMGLAGGTMETQYFGPGTRLLVL.

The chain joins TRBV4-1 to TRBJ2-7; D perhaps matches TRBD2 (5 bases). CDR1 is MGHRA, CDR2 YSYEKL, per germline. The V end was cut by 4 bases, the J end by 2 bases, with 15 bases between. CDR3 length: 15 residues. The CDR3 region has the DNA TGCGCCAGCAGCCTCCTAAATCTGGGAGCCTACGAGCAGTACTTC. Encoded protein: CASSLLNLGAYEQYF.

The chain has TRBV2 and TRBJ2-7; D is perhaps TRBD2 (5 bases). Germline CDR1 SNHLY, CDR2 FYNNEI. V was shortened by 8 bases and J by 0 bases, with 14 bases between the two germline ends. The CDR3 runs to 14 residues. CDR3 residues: CASEAGLSSYEQYF. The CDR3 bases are TGTGCCAGCGAGGCGGGCCTTAGCTCCTACGAGCAGTACTTC.

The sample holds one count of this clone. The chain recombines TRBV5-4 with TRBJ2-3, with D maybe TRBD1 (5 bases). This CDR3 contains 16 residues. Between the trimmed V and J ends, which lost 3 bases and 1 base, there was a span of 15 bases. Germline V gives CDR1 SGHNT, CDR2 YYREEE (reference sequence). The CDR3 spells CASSSPMVGGTDTQYF. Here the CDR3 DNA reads TGTGCCAGCAGCTCCCCCATGGTAGGGGGCACAGATACGCAGTATTTT.

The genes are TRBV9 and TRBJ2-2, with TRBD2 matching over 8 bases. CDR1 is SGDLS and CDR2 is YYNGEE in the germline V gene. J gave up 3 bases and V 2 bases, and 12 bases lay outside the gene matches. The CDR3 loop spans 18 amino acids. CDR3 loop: CASSVGLAGTGDTGELFF. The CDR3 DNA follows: TGTGCCAGCAGCGTCGGGTTAGCGGGGACTGGGGACACCGGGGAGCTGTTTTTT. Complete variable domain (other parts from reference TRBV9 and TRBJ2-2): DSGVTQTPKHLITATGQRVTLRCSPRSGDLSVYWYQQSLDQGLQFLIQYYNGEERAKGNILERFSAQQFPDLHSELNLSSLELGDSALYFCASSVGLAGTGDTGELFFGEGSRLTVL.

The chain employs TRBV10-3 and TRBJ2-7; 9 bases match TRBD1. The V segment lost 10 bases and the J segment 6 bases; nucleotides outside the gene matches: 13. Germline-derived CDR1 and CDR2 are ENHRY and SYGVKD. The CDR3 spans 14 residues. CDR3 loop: CATRRGQGQREQYF. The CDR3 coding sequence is TGTGCCACCCGGCGGGGACAGGGTCAACGCGAGCAGTACTTC.

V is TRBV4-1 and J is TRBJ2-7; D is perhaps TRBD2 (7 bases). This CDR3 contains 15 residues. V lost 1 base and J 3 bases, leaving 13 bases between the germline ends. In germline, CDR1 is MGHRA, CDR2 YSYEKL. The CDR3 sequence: CASSQGGGGYYEQYF. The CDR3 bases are TGCGCCAGCAGCCAAGGCGGGGGCGGGTACTACGAGCAGTACTTC.

CDR3 amino acids: CASSATPGQTEAFF. The CDR3 nucleotides read TGTGCCAGCAGTGCAACCCCAGGACAAACTGAAGCTTTCTTT. The chain is built from TRBV6-1 and TRBJ1-1, with D possibly TRBD1 on 5 matching bases. The CDR3 is made up of 14 amino acids. Germline V gene data show CDR1 as MNHNS and CDR2 as SASEGT. V lost 4 bases to trimming and J lost 5 bases, with 14 bases between them.

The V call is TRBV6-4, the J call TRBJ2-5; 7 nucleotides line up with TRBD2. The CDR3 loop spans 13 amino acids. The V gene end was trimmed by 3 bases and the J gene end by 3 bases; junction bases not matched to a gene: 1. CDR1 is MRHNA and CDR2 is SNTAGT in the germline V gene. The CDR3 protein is CASSEGTKETQYF. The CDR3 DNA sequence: TGTGCCAGCAGTGAAGGGACTAAAGAGACCCAGTACTTC.

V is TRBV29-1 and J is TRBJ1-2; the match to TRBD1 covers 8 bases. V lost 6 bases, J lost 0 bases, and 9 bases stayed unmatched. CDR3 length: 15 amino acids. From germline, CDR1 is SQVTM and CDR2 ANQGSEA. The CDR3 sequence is CSVQGQGQANYGYTF. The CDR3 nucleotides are TGCAGCGTCCAGGGCCAGGGACAGGCTAACTATGGCTACACCTTC.

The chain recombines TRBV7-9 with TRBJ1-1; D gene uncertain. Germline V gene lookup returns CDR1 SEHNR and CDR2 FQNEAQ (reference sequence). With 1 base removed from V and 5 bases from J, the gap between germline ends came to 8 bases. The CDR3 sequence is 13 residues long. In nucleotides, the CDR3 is TGTGCCAGCAGCTTAGAGGAGAATACTGAAGCTTTCTTT. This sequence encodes CASSLEENTEAFF.

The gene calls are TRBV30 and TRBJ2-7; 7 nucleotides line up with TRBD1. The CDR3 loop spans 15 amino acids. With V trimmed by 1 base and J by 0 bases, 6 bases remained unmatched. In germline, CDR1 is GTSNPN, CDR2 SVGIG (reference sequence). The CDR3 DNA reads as TGTGCCTGGAGTGGCCCACGACAGGGCTCCTACGAGCAGTACTTC. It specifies CAWSGPRQGSYEQYF.

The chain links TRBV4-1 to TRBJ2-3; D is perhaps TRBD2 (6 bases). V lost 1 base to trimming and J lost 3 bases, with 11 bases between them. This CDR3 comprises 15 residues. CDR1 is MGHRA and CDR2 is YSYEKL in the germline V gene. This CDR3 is CASSQVGLATDTQYF. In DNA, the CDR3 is TGCGCCAGCAGCCAAGTGGGGCTAGCGACAGATACGCAGTATTTT.

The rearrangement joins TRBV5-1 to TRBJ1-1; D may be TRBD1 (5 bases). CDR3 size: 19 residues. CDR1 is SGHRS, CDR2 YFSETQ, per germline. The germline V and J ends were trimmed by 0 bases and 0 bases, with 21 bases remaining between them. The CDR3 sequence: CASSLVDSALPLMNTEAFF. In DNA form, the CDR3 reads TGCGCCAGCAGCTTGGTTGACAGCGCACTACCTCTAATGAACACTGAAGCTTTCTTT.

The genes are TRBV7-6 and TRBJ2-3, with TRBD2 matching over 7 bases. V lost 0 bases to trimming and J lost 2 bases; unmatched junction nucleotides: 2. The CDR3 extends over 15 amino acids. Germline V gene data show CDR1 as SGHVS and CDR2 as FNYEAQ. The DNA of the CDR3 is TGTGCCAGCAGCTTAGCGAGCGGGAACACAGATACGCAGTATTTT. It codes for CASSLASGNTDTQYF.

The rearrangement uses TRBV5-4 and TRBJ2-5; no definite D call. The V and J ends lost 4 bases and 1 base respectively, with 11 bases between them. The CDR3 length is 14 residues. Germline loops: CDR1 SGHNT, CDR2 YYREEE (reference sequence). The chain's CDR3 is CASSGSPAQETQYF. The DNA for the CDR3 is TGTGCCAGCAGCGGTAGCCCAGCCCAAGAGACCCAGTACTTC.